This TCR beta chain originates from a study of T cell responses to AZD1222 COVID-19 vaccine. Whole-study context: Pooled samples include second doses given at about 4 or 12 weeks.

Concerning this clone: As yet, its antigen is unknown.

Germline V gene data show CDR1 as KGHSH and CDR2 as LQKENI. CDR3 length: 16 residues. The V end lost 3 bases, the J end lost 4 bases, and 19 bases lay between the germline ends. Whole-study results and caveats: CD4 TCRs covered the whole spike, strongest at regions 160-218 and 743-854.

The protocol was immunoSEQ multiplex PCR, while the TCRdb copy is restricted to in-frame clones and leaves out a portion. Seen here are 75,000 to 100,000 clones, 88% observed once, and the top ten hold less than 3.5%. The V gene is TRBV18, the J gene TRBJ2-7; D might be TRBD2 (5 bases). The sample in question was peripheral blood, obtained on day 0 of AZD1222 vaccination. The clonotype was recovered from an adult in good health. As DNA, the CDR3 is TGTGCCAGCTCACCCCTCTCCCGAGGGATCTCTTACGAGCAGTACTTC. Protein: CASSPLSRGISYEQYF.